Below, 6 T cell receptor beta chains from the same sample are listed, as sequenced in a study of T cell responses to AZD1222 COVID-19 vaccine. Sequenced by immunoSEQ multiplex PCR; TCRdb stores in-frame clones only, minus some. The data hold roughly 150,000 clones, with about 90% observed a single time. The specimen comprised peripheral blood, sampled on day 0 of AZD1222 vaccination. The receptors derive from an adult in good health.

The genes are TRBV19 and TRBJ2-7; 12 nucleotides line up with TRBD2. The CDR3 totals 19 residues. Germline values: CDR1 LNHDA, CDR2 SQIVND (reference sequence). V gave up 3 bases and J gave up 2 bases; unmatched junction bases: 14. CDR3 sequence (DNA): TGTGCCAGTAGTATCTCACAGGAAACTAGCGGGAGGAGGGCCTACGAGCAGTACTTC. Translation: CASSISQETSGRRAYEQYF.

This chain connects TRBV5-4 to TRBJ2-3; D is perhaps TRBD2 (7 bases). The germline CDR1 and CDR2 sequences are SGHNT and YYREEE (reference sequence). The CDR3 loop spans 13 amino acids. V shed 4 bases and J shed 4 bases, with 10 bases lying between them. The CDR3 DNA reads TGTGCCAGCAGCCCCGGGGGGCCAGATACGCAGTATTTT. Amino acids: CASSPGGPDTQYF.

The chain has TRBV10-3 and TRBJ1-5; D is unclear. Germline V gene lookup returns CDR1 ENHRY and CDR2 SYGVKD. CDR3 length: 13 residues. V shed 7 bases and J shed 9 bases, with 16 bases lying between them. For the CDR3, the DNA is TGTGCCATCACGTCGACGGTCGGTCGGCCCCAGCATTTT. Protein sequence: CAITSTVGRPQHF.

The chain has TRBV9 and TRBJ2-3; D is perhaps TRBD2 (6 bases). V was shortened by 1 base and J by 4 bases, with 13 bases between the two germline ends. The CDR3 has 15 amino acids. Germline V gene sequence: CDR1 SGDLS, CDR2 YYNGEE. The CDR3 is CASSVSGSWADTQYF. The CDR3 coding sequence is TGTGCCAGCAGCGTATCCGGGAGTTGGGCAGATACGCAGTATTTT. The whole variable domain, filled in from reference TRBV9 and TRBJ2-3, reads DSGVTQTPKHLITATGQRVTLRCSPRSGDLSVYWYQQSLDQGLQFLIQYYNGEERAKGNILERFSAQQFPDLHSELNLSSLELGDSALYFCASSVSGSWADTQYFGPGTRLTVL.

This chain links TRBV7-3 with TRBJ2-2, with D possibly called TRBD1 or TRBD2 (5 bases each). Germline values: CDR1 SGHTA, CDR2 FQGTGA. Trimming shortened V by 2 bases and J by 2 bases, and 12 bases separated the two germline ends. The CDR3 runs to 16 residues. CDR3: CASSLLPGLNTGELFF. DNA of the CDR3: TGTGCCAGCAGCTTATTGCCGGGGCTTAACACCGGGGAGCTGTTTTTT.

For the CDR3, the DNA is TGTGCCAGCAGCTTAGCCCGGGACAGGGTAGTTCTCAATGGCTACACCTTC. Amino acid sequence: CASSLARDRVVLNGYTF. The V gene is TRBV7-8, the J gene TRBJ1-2; 9 bases are a match to TRBD1. The CDR3 runs 17 residues. The J segment lost 6 bases and the V segment lost 0 bases, leaving 11 bases of the junction unmatched. Germline loops: CDR1 SGHVS, CDR2 FQNEAQ. The variable domain in full, completed from reference TRBV7-8 and TRBJ1-2, reads GAGVSQSPRYKVAKRGQDVALRCDPISGHVSLFWYQQALGQGPEFLTYFQNEAQLDKSGLPSDRFFAERPEGSVSTLKIQRTQQEDSAVYLCASSLARDRVVLNGYTFGSGTRLTVV.